The 28 T cell receptor beta chains presented below share a single source sample, sequenced in a study of beta chain features in type 1 diabetes. The antigens these receptors bind are not known. General observations from the study: TCRB CDR3s from Type 1 diabetes patients were moderately but significantly shorter in all four CD4+ subsets.

What was sequenced were expressed TCRB transcripts, since all of the isolated RNA had been reverse transcribed. Assay used: immunoSEQ multiplex PCR; TCRdb lists only in-frame clones, some missing. The sample lists a few hundred thousand clones, around 13% occurring once. Sequenced material: naive CD4+ T cells from blood. The receptors were sampled from a woman under 30 with type 1 diabetes.

This sequence joins TRBV10-3 and TRBJ1-2; D might be TRBD1 (6 bases). Germline lookup yields CDR1 ENHRY and CDR2 SYGVKD. This CDR3 contains 15 residues. V lost 5 bases, J lost 2 bases, and 15 bases lay in between. Here the CDR3 reads CAISPQGSANYGYTF. CDR3 nucleotides: TGTGCCATCAGTCCACAGGGATCGGCCAACTATGGCTACACCTTC.

This clone showed up just a few times. This sequence joins TRBV5-4 and TRBJ2-5; 7 bases are shared with TRBD2. Germline CDR1 is SGHNT and CDR2 is YYREEE (reference sequence). The CDR3 consists of 15 residues. V gave up 4 bases and J gave up 2 bases; unmatched junction bases: 8. CDR3: CASSHSGRGQETQYF. CDR3 in DNA: TGTGCCAGCAGCCACTCCGGGCGGGGGCAAGAGACCCAGTACTTC.

The V and J genes are TRBV5-1 and TRBJ2-1; 7 positions match TRBD2. The germline V gene encodes CDR1 SGHRS and CDR2 YFSETQ. V lost 0 bases and J lost 0; bases outside the gene matches: 6. The CDR3 has 17 amino acids. The CDR3: CASSLEVWTSSYNEQFF. DNA for the CDR3: TGCGCCAGCAGCTTGGAAGTATGGACTAGCTCCTACAATGAGCAGTTCTTC.

This clone was seen only a few times. Other DNA sequences in this specimen translate into the identical CDR3. The rearrangement uses TRBV21-1 and TRBJ1-6; the tabulated D call, TRBD1, remains unverified against the DNA. TRBV21-1 is designated a pseudogene. The CDR3 runs to 15 residues. CDR3 in amino acids: CASSKGDRGNSPLHF. CDR3 DNA: TGTGCCAGCAGCAAAGGGGACAGGGGTAATTCACCCCTCCACTTT.

This sequence joins TRBV9 and TRBJ2-1, with 10 nucleotides matching TRBD2. This CDR3 comprises 16 residues. J gave up 8 bases and V 0 bases, and 8 bases lay outside the gene matches. CDR1 and CDR2 from the germline V gene are SGDLS and YYNGEE. This CDR3 is CASSVAPTSGTHEQFF. The CDR3 region has the DNA TGTGCCAGCAGCGTAGCCCCCACTAGCGGGACGCATGAGCAGTTCTTC. Combining the CDR3 with reference TRBV9 and TRBJ2-1 gives the whole variable domain DSGVTQTPKHLITATGQRVTLRCSPRSGDLSVYWYQQSLDQGLQFLIQYYNGEERAKGNILERFSAQQFPDLHSELNLSSLELGDSALYFCASSVAPTSGTHEQFFGPGTRLTVL.

The rearrangement uses TRBV7-9 and TRBJ2-7, with a possible D match to TRBD2 (5 bases). Germline CDR1 is SEHNR and CDR2 is FQNEAQ (reference sequence). The CDR3 runs to 14 residues. Trimming left V 5 bases short and J 3 bases short, with 14 bases between. The CDR3 DNA follows: TGTGCCAGCAGCCCCGGAAGAGCGGACTACGAGCAGTACTTC. Translating gives CASSPGRADYEQYF.

This chain links TRBV15 with TRBJ2-7, with 8 bases that match TRBD2. Per the germline V gene, CDR1 is LNHNV and CDR2 is YYDKDF (reference sequence). The junction had 12 bases not matched to a gene; V was cut back by 1 base and J by 1 base. This CDR3 is built from 18 residues. The CDR3 sequence is CATSRGKGLESLSYEQYF. As DNA, the CDR3 is TGTGCCACCAGCAGAGGCAAGGGACTAGAGTCGCTATCCTACGAGCAGTACTTC.

The rearrangement uses TRBV7-9 and TRBJ2-3, with D possibly being TRBD2 (6 bases). The CDR3 covers 12 residues. V dropped 5 bases and J dropped 4 bases, with 7 bases sitting between them. Germline V gene lookup returns CDR1 SEHNR and CDR2 FQNEAQ (reference sequence). The DNA for the CDR3 is TGTGCCAGCAGCCCGGGGGCAGATACGCAGTATTTT. Protein sequence: CASSPGADTQYF.

The chain's CDR3 is CASSPNSGNTDTQYF. The CDR3 nucleotides read TGTGCCAGCAGCCCCAATAGCGGGAACACAGATACGCAGTATTTT. The chain has TRBV7-9 and TRBJ2-3; TRBD2 matches 8 bases. Trimming took 5 bases from V and 2 from J; bases not matched to a gene: 6. CDR3 length equals 15 residues. Germline CDR1 is SEHNR and CDR2 is FQNEAQ (reference sequence). Full variable domain (remainder filled in from reference TRBV7-9 and TRBJ2-3): DTGVSQNPRHKITKRGQNVTFRCDPISEHNRLYWYRQTLGQGPEFLTYFQNEAQLEKSRLLSDRFSAERPKGSFSTLEIQRTEQGDSAMYLCASSPNSGNTDTQYFGPGTRLTVL.

A few counts support this clone. V and J are TRBV9 and TRBJ1-1, with D maybe TRBD1 (5 bases). Trimming took off 2 bases at V and 11 bases at J, with 13 bases between the two ends. Germline-derived CDR1 and CDR2 are SGDLS and YYNGEE. CDR3 length: 12 residues. CDR3 amino acids: CASSVSGRSAFF. The DNA for the CDR3 is TGTGCCAGCAGCGTGTCAGGGCGTTCGGCTTTCTTT.

The chain links TRBV14 to TRBJ2-4, with a weak D call TRBD2 (6 bases). Per germline, CDR1 SGHDN and CDR2 FVKESK. V lost 4 bases and J lost 6, with 13 bases in between. The CDR3 sequence is 14 residues long. CDR3 sequence: CASSLGGDVNIQYF. The DNA of the CDR3 is TGTGCCAGCAGCCTGGGGGGAGACGTAAACATTCAGTACTTC.

The chain has TRBV6-5 and TRBJ1-6; 7 bases agree with TRBD1. Germline V gene sequence: CDR1 MNHEY, CDR2 SVGAGI. This CDR3 contains 13 residues. J lost 7 bases, V lost 5 bases, and 2 bases had no gene match. CDR3 nucleotides: TGTGCCAGCAGTATACAGGGGAATTCACCCCTCCACTTT. Translation gives CASSIQGNSPLHF.

This clone was detected only a few times. The J gene is TRBJ1-6, the V gene TRBV4-3; TRBD1 matches at 8 bases. The CDR3 spans 15 residues. Germline CDR1 is LGHNA and CDR2 is YSLEER. Trimming took 4 bases from V and 9 from J; bases not matched to a gene: 8. The CDR3 is CASSLDRVSGSPLHF. CDR3 DNA sequence: TGCGCCAGCAGCCTGGACAGGGTGAGCGGTTCACCCCTCCACTTT.

The gene calls are TRBV25-1 and TRBJ2-3, with D possibly TRBD2 on 6 matching bases. This CDR3 spans 16 amino acids. V gave up 2 bases and J gave up 3 bases, with 15 bases separating them. CDR1 is MGHDK, CDR2 SYGVNS, per germline. Here the CDR3 reads CASSEGGGSGTDTQYF. The CDR3 nucleotides are TGTGCCAGCAGTGAAGGGGGAGGTTCTGGGACAGATACGCAGTATTTT.

This clone was counted only a few times. V usage is TRBV14 and J usage is TRBJ2-2, with TRBD2 as a possible D gene (6 bases). There are 18 residues in the CDR3. Germline lookup yields CDR1 SGHDN and CDR2 FVKESK. With 0 bases removed from V and 2 bases from J, the gap between germline ends came to 16 bases. As DNA, the CDR3 is TGTGCCAGCAGCCAAGAGCTGTTGGGACTCCGAAACACCGGGGAGCTGTTTTTT. Encoded protein: CASSQELLGLRNTGELFF.

This chain connects TRBV7-6 to TRBJ2-5; D is undetermined. The V end lost 5 bases, the J end lost 2 bases, and 3 bases lay between the germline ends. The CDR3 spans 11 residues. The germline gives CDR1 SGHVS, CDR2 FNYEAQ. This chain's CDR3 is CASSQQETQYF. DNA for the CDR3: TGTGCCAGCAGCCAGCAAGAGACCCAGTACTTC.

The chain couples TRBV7-2 to TRBJ2-3; 9 nucleotides line up with TRBD2. Germline assignment: CDR1 SGHTA and CDR2 FQGNSA. The V gene end was trimmed by 2 bases and the J gene end by 2 bases; junction bases not matched to a gene: 5. There are 16 residues in the CDR3. CDR3 bases: TGTGCCAGCAGCTTAATTGCTAGCGGGGCCACAGATACGCAGTATTTT. Translated: CASSLIASGATDTQYF.

This chain uses TRBV18 with TRBJ1-1; D is undetermined. The V and J ends lost 3 bases and 5 bases respectively, with 19 bases between them. Germline CDR1 reads KGHSH; CDR2 reads LQKENI. The CDR3 runs 16 residues. The chain's CDR3 is CASSPLTAPGGTEAFF. The CDR3 DNA reads as TGTGCCAGCTCACCCCTTACGGCCCCAGGTGGGACTGAAGCTTTCTTT.

The CDR3 sequence is CASSLQQGFQETQYF. CDR3 sequence (DNA): TGTGCCAGCAGCTTACAACAGGGGTTCCAAGAGACCCAGTACTTC. The chain uses TRBV7-2 and TRBJ2-5; 7 nucleotides agree with TRBD1. The germline gives CDR1 SGHTA, CDR2 FQGNSA. There are 15 residues in the CDR3. Losses at the gene ends were 2 bases for V and 1 base for J; bases not matched to a gene: 4. The full variable domain, with the rest looked up from reference TRBV7-2 and TRBJ2-5, is GAGVSQSPSNKVTEKGKDVELRCDPISGHTALYWYRQSLGQGLEFLIYFQGNSAPDKSGLPSDRFSAERTGGSVSTLTIQRTQQEDSAVYLCASSLQQGFQETQYFGPGTRLLVL.

The chain combines TRBV10-3 with TRBJ2-1; 10 bases line up with TRBD2. CDR1 and CDR2 (germline): ENHRY, SYGVKD. V trimming: 8 bases; J trimming: 5 bases; junction bases outside the gene matches: 15. The CDR3 length is 17 residues. The CDR3 reads CAIGTSGAISGDNEQFF. CDR3 bases: TGTGCCATCGGCACTAGCGGGGCCATATCTGGGGACAATGAGCAGTTCTTC.

A few counts support this clone. The V gene is TRBV18, the J gene TRBJ1-5, with D hard to call. This CDR3 has 14 residues. Germline V lookup: CDR1 KGHSH, CDR2 LQKENI. Trimming removed 6 bases from V and 6 bases from J, with 15 bases in between. For the CDR3, the DNA is TGTGCCAGCTCGCAGAGGGCCTCTGGTCAGCCCCAGCATTTT. As protein: CASSQRASGQPQHF.

This chain uses TRBV4-2 with TRBJ2-5; 10 bases fit TRBD2. V was pared by 6 bases and J by 4 bases, with 8 bases of the junction left unmatched. This CDR3 contains 15 residues. From germline, CDR1 is LGHNA and CDR2 YNFKEQ. The CDR3 spells CASRRRAGGGETQYF. CDR3 coding DNA: TGTGCCAGCAGACGACGAGCGGGAGGGGGAGAGACCCAGTACTTC.

The chain recombines TRBV30 with TRBJ2-1; 11 nucleotides match TRBD2. V was clipped by 3 bases and J by 9 bases; unmatched bases: 7. Per the germline V gene, CDR1 is GTSNPN and CDR2 is SVGIG (reference sequence). The CDR3 is 14 residues long. The CDR3 DNA reads as TGTGCCTGGAGGCTAGCGGGAGGTGGCGGTGAGCAGTTCTTC. It codes for CAWRLAGGGGEQFF.

This clone occurred a few times. The rearrangement links TRBV18 to TRBJ1-5, with a tentative D call TRBD1 (6 bases). Germline CDR1 and CDR2: KGHSH and LQKENI. This CDR3 spans 15 amino acids. V shed 1 base and J shed 3 bases, with 10 bases lying between them. DNA of the CDR3: TGTGCCAGCTCACCACAGACAGGCGCCAATCAGCCCCAGCATTTT. The encoded protein is CASSPQTGANQPQHF.

CDR3 sequence (DNA): TGTGCCAGCAGCCCTGCGGGAGAAGGGTCAGATACGCAGTATTTT. Its protein is CASSPAGEGSDTQYF. V gene TRBV7-9 combines with J gene TRBJ2-3; 7 positions agree with TRBD2. Germline V gene data show CDR1 as SEHNR and CDR2 as FQNEAQ (reference sequence). The CDR3 has 15 residues. Losses at the gene ends were 5 bases for V and 4 bases for J; bases not matched to a gene: 9.

This clone was detected a few times. The V gene is TRBV11-2, the J gene TRBJ1-5, with 8 bases matching TRBD1. J was trimmed by 1 base and V by 5 bases; bases with no gene match: 7. Per germline, CDR1 SGHAT and CDR2 FQNNGV. CDR3 length equals 16 residues. The CDR3 here is CASSPRTGTSNQPQHF. CDR3 bases: TGTGCCAGCAGCCCCCGGACAGGGACCAGCAATCAGCCCCAGCATTTT. The full variable domain, rest sourced from reference TRBV11-2 and TRBJ1-5, is EAGVAQSPRYKIIEKRQSVAFWCNPISGHATLYWYQQILGQGPKLLIQFQNNGVVDDSQLPKDRFSAERLKGVDSTLKIQPAKLEDSAVYLCASSPRTGTSNQPQHFGDGTRLSIL.

This clone has more than one count but fewer than ten. This chain connects TRBV27 to TRBJ1-4; D perhaps matches TRBD1 (6 bases). CDR3 length equals 13 residues. V shed 6 bases and J shed 8 bases, with 13 bases lying between them. Germline V CDR1 and CDR2: MNHEY, SMNVEV (reference sequence). The CDR3 region is CASRPGEGEKLFF. DNA for the CDR3: TGTGCCAGCAGGCCAGGGGAAGGAGAAAAACTGTTTTTT.

The V gene is TRBV30, the J gene TRBJ2-1, with D possibly TRBD2 on 6 matching bases. The germline V gene has CDR1 GTSNPN and CDR2 SVGIG (reference sequence). V was pared by 3 bases and J by 9 bases, with 9 bases between. The CDR3 is 11 amino acids. The chain's CDR3 is CAWSGSIEQFF. CDR3 nucleotide sequence: TGTGCCTGGAGCGGGAGTATTGAGCAGTTCTTC.